This entry concerns a single TCR beta chain. The data are from a study of blood T cell repertoires in COVID-19. J gave up 3 bases and V 0 bases, and 5 bases lay outside the gene matches. From germline, CDR1 is SGHDT and CDR2 YYEEEE. The CDR3 loop spans 17 amino acids. The assay was immunoSEQ multiplex PCR, and TCRdb's table has in-frame clones only and misses some. This table holds some 200,000 clones, less than 85% found once. The clonotype comes from a woman in her 70s with acute or convalescent COVID-19. The sequencing sample was made of peripheral blood. The rearrangement uses TRBV5-6 and TRBJ2-2, with 10 bases fitting TRBD2. This chain's CDR3 is CASSLVVAGGHTGELFF. As DNA, the CDR3 is TGTGCCAGCAGCTTGGTAGTAGCGGGGGGCCACACCGGGGAGCTGTTTTTT.